The 27 T cell receptor beta chains given below trace back to one sample, sequenced in a study of CD8+ T cells in alopecia areata. Sequencing templates came from extracted RNA that was reverse transcribed into cDNA. The assay was immunoSEQ multiplex PCR, and TCRdb's table has in-frame clones only and misses some. The table includes some 95,000 clones, 44% detected once. Treatment reported: oral pan-JAK inhibitor, 5-10 mg twice daily. The specimen comprised CD8+ T cells sorted from blood, sampled at week 24, from a patient treated with tofacitinib. These receptors came from a human donor with alopecia areata.

This clone turned up a few times. The V and J genes are TRBV29-1 and TRBJ1-2; D unresolved. The V end was cut by 7 bases, the J end by 7 bases, with 13 bases between. Germline V gene lookup returns CDR1 SQVTM and CDR2 ANQGSEA. The CDR3 contains 11 residues. The CDR3 sequence is CSAADLIGYTF. For the CDR3, the DNA is TGCAGCGCTGCCGACTTGATTGGCTACACCTTC.

CDR3 nucleotide sequence: TGTGCCAGCAGCCCCGTTGGCGGGAGACGTGAGCAGTACTTC. Residues: CASSPVGGRREQYF. The chain recombines TRBV7-9 with TRBJ2-7; TRBD2 matches at 7 bases. V trimming: 5 bases; J trimming: 7 bases; junction bases outside the gene matches: 11. The CDR3 sequence is 14 residues long. CDR1 is SEHNR, CDR2 FQNEAQ, per germline (reference sequence).

The rearrangement links TRBV11-3 to TRBJ2-1; D is perhaps TRBD1 (6 bases). V lost 4 bases and J 5 bases, leaving 6 bases between the germline ends. Germline V gene sequence: CDR1 SGHNT, CDR2 YENEEA. The CDR3 is 12 amino acids. This CDR3 is CASSWTDNEQFF. The CDR3 nucleotides read TGTGCCAGCAGCTGGACAGACAATGAGCAGTTCTTC. Complete variable domain (other parts from reference TRBV11-3 and TRBJ2-1): EAGVVQSPRYKIIEKKQPVAFWCNPISGHNTLYWYLQNLGQGPELLIRYENEEAVDDSQLPKDRFSAERLKGVDSTLKIQPAELGDSAVYLCASSWTDNEQFFGPGTRLTVL.

The V gene is TRBV5-1, the J gene TRBJ1-3; 10 nucleotides agree with TRBD1. Germline loops: CDR1 SGHRS, CDR2 YFSETQ. CDR3 length: 15 amino acids. Unmatched junction bases numbered 4, after V lost 4 bases and J lost 3 bases. CDR3 bases: TGCGCCAGCAGCGGGACAGGGGTGGATGGAAACACCATATATTTT. This codes for CASSGTGVDGNTIYF.

The CDR3 DNA is TGTGCCAGCAGCCTGCGAGGGACAGGCAGCACTGAAGCTTTCTTT. Amino acid sequence: CASSLRGTGSTEAFF. This chain links TRBV7-3 with TRBJ1-1; 8 positions agree with TRBD1. There are 15 residues in the CDR3. V dropped 5 bases and J dropped 4; count of bases not matched to a gene: 9. CDR1 and CDR2 from the germline V gene are SGHTA and FQGTGA.

This clone was counted only a few times. The chain uses TRBV27 and TRBJ1-2, with D unresolved. The CDR3 totals 13 residues. From germline, CDR1 is MNHEY and CDR2 SMNVEV (reference sequence). V was trimmed by 3 bases and J by 7 bases, leaving 12 bases between them. The CDR3 spells CASSFVGEVGYTF. CDR3 DNA sequence: TGTGCCAGCAGTTTTGTAGGCGAAGTTGGCTACACCTTC.

This clone came up a few times. CDR3 sequence (DNA): TGTGCCAGCAGCCACATCGGCGAGCGGCGCACAGATACGCAGTATTTT. Residues: CASSHIGERRTDTQYF. The chain is built from TRBV4-2 and TRBJ2-3; a possible D gene is TRBD2 (5 bases). The CDR3 has 16 residues. In germline, CDR1 is LGHNA, CDR2 YNFKEQ. The V end lost 3 bases, the J end lost 1 base, and 14 bases lay between the germline ends.

The chain recombines TRBV19 with TRBJ1-1, with 7 bases identical to TRBD1. Germline V lookup: CDR1 LNHDA, CDR2 SQIVND (reference sequence). The V gene end was trimmed by 3 bases and the J gene end by 3 bases; junction bases not matched to a gene: 7. CDR3 length: 15 amino acids. DNA for the CDR3: TGTGCCAGTAGTATGAGGGGGCGGACGGACACTGAAGCTTTCTTT. Protein: CASSMRGRTDTEAFF.

The sample holds a few counts of this clone. The V and J genes are TRBV7-9 and TRBJ1-5, with a possible D match to TRBD1 (5 bases). Between the trimmed V and J ends, which lost 1 base and 6 bases, there was a span of 13 bases. The CDR3 consists of 15 residues. Germline V gives CDR1 SEHNR, CDR2 FQNEAQ (reference sequence). The CDR3: CASSLGQGMVQPQHF. The CDR3 coding sequence is TGTGCCAGCAGCTTAGGGCAGGGAATGGTTCAGCCCCAGCATTTT.

J is TRBJ2-7 and V is TRBV30; 8 nucleotides line up with TRBD1. The trim removed 1 base at V and 6 bases at J, leaving 11 bases unmatched. Germline CDR1 and CDR2: GTSNPN and SVGIG (reference sequence). The CDR3 sequence is 15 residues long. CDR3 nucleotide sequence: TGTGCCTGGAGTGCCCCTCGACAGGGGATAAGCGAGCAGTACTTC. Protein sequence: CAWSAPRQGISEQYF.

The V and J genes are TRBV9 and TRBJ2-1; 9 bases fit TRBD1. The J segment lost 9 bases and the V segment lost 4 bases, leaving 20 bases of the junction unmatched. The CDR3 consists of 18 residues. Germline assignment: CDR1 SGDLS and CDR2 YYNGEE. In DNA form, the CDR3 reads TGTGCCAGCAGCTCACGGACCAAACAGGGGGCCCAATATGGTGAGCAGTTCTTC. Its translation is CASSSRTKQGAQYGEQFF.

This chain uses TRBV4-1 with TRBJ1-2, with D uncertain. The CDR3 spans 14 residues. Trimming took off 1 base at V and 3 bases at J, with 9 bases between the two ends. The V gene's germline CDR1 is MGHRA and CDR2 YSYEKL. The CDR3 spells CASSQVSAYYGYTF. DNA of the CDR3: TGCGCCAGCAGCCAAGTATCAGCATACTATGGCTACACCTTC.

This clone was recorded a few times. The rearrangement links TRBV29-1 to TRBJ1-4; 7 nucleotides match TRBD1. The CDR3 consists of 14 residues. Germline V CDR1 and CDR2: SQVTM, ANQGSEA. V shed 0 bases and J 8 bases; nucleotides not matched to a gene: 6. CDR3 amino acids: CSVEDRQGDEKLFF. DNA for the CDR3: TGCAGCGTTGAAGATCGTCAGGGGGACGAAAAACTGTTTTTT.

This clone showed up just a few times. This chain joins TRBV15 and TRBJ2-1; 10 positions agree with TRBD2. The CDR3 length is 16 residues. Looked up from germline, CDR1 is LNHNV and CDR2 is YYDKDF (reference sequence). Trimming cost V 0 bases and J 10 bases; bases outside gene matches: 9. Here the CDR3 reads CATSRDRTSGGKEQFF. The CDR3 nucleotides are TGTGCCACCAGCAGAGATCGGACTAGCGGAGGTAAAGAGCAGTTCTTC.

The chain employs TRBV28 and TRBJ2-1; 14 nucleotides align to TRBD2. J gave up 5 bases and V 6 bases, and 12 bases lay outside the gene matches. The CDR3 sequence is 18 residues long. The germline gives CDR1 MDHEN, CDR2 SYDVKM. CDR3 sequence reads: CASRQMGRTSGRHNEQFF. The CDR3 DNA is TGTGCCAGCAGGCAAATGGGGCGGACTAGCGGGAGGCACAATGAGCAGTTCTTC.

This chain connects TRBV7-3 to TRBJ1-2; D gene uncertain. The CDR3 has 14 amino acids. Germline V CDR1 and CDR2: SGHTA, FQGTGA. V was cut by 5 bases and J by 8 bases, with 18 bases left in between. CDR3 region: CASSTLLGLEGYTF. CDR3 DNA sequence: TGTGCCAGCAGCACACTTCTGGGGTTGGAGGGCTACACCTTC.

This clone was found many times. The chain recombines TRBV19 with TRBJ2-5, with 9 bases fitting TRBD1. After removal of 6 bases from V and 0 bases from J, the junction contained 2 bases not matched to a gene. Germline V gives CDR1 LNHDA, CDR2 SQIVND (reference sequence). The CDR3 consists of 14 residues. The CDR3 loop reads CASRDRGYQETQYF. Written as DNA, the CDR3 is TGTGCCAGTAGGGACAGGGGCTACCAAGAGACCCAGTACTTC.

The chain links TRBV15 to TRBJ2-7, with TRBD2 matching over 8 bases. Looked up from germline, CDR1 is LNHNV and CDR2 is YYDKDF (reference sequence). This CDR3 has 16 amino acids. Germline trimming cut 6 bases from V and 0 bases from J; bases unmatched to any gene: 10. CDR3 loop: CATSGRAGAPSYEQYF. In nucleotides, the CDR3 is TGTGCCACCAGTGGACGAGCGGGAGCCCCCTCCTACGAGCAGTACTTC.

This clone was counted only a few times. This chain joins TRBV7-3 and TRBJ2-1; 9 positions match TRBD2. Unmatched junction bases numbered 18, after V lost 0 bases and J lost 9 bases. Germline CDR1 reads SGHTA; CDR2 reads FQGTGA. This CDR3 contains 19 residues. CDR3 amino acids: CASSLTSGAGGIPLTEQFF. The CDR3 coding sequence is TGTGCCAGCAGCTTAACTTCAGGAGCGGGAGGTATCCCCCTGACTGAGCAGTTCTTC.

The V gene is TRBV6-1, the J gene TRBJ1-3; maybe TRBD1 (5 bases). V lost 3 bases and J 1 base, leaving 7 bases between the germline ends. CDR1 is MNHNS, CDR2 SASEGT, per germline. The CDR3 consists of 14 residues. The CDR3 spells CASSDGTSGNTIYF. The CDR3 DNA is TGTGCCAGCAGTGACGGGACTTCTGGAAACACCATATATTTT.

This clone has only a few counts. V and J are TRBV15 and TRBJ2-7; D tentatively reads TRBD1 or TRBD2 (5 bases each). Per the germline V gene, CDR1 is LNHNV and CDR2 is YYDKDF (reference sequence). Deletions cut 1 base from V and 2 bases from J, with 15 bases between. The CDR3 contains 16 residues. CDR3 in amino acids: CATSRGIGGSTYEQYF. The CDR3 DNA reads TGTGCCACCAGCAGAGGAATTGGGGGATCAACCTACGAGCAGTACTTC.

The J gene is TRBJ1-2, the V gene TRBV6-1; possible D gene TRBD1, 5 bases. Germline CDR1 reads MNHNS; CDR2 reads SASEGT. Deletions cut 0 bases from V and 8 bases from J, with 22 bases between. This CDR3 comprises 17 residues. CDR3 sequence: CASSEARGRADLGGYTF. In DNA, the CDR3 is TGTGCCAGCAGTGAAGCCCGGGGGAGGGCTGACCTTGGCGGCTACACCTTC.

The rearrangement links TRBV30 to TRBJ1-2; D is perhaps TRBD1 (5 bases). Trimming took 5 bases from V and 5 from J, leaving 21 bases between them. This CDR3 contains 15 residues. The germline CDR1 and CDR2 sequences are GTSNPN and SVGIG (reference sequence). This CDR3 reads CAWYPDGTDTYGYTF. DNA of the CDR3: TGTGCCTGGTATCCCGATGGGACTGATACTTATGGCTACACCTTC.

The table lists this clone with a few counts. The J gene is TRBJ2-1, the V gene TRBV9; 8 bases fit TRBD2. V gave up 4 bases and J gave up 7 bases; unmatched junction bases: 10. Germline CDR1 is SGDLS and CDR2 is YYNGEE. The CDR3 is made up of 15 amino acids. The CDR3 loop reads CASSPRAGGGNEQFF. The DNA of the CDR3 is TGTGCCAGCAGCCCCAGGGCGGGAGGTGGTAATGAGCAGTTCTTC.

This chain uses TRBV9 with TRBJ1-1; D not certain. The V and J ends lost 3 bases and 7 bases respectively, with 16 bases between them. The CDR3 is 14 amino acids. Germline CDR1 is SGDLS and CDR2 is YYNGEE. CDR3 nucleotides: TGTGCCAGCAGCGCCCCTCGGGAAGGAGGTGAAGCTTTCTTT. Its protein is CASSAPREGGEAFF.

V and J are TRBV19 and TRBJ2-2; no firm D call. Between the trimmed V and J ends, which lost 6 bases and 2 bases, there was a span of 7 bases. The germline V gene has CDR1 LNHDA and CDR2 SQIVND (reference sequence). The CDR3 is 13 amino acids. The CDR3 is CASSWGNTGELFF. The CDR3 nucleotides are TGTGCCAGTAGCTGGGGAAACACCGGGGAGCTGTTTTTT. The full variable domain, completed using reference TRBV19 and TRBJ2-2, is DGGITQSPKYLFRKEGQNVTLSCEQNLNHDAMYWYRQDPGQGLRLIYYSQIVNDFQKGDIAEGYSVSREKKESFPLTVTSAQKNPTAFYLCASSWGNTGELFFGEGSRLTVL.

The chain uses TRBV9 and TRBJ2-3; either TRBD1 or TRBD2 may fit D (6 bases each). Deletions cut 4 bases from V and 3 bases from J, with 18 bases between. From germline, CDR1 is SGDLS and CDR2 YYNGEE. The CDR3 sequence is 16 residues long. In nucleotides, the CDR3 is TGTGCCAGCAGCCCGGAAGGGGGGACATCGACAGATACGCAGTATTTT. Translated, it gives CASSPEGGTSTDTQYF.